This T cell receptor beta chain was captured by sequencing in a study of CD8 T cells in ankylosing spondylitis (dated by TCRdb to 2015 to 2018). Turning to the overall study: The study set out to find disease-linked TCR variants by profiling T cell receptor beta repertoires in ankylosing spondylitis patients and healthy donors. The full study cohort comprised approximately 23 ankylosing spondylitis patients and 85 to 120 healthy donors. Samples of peripheral blood were taken, and for ankylosing spondylitis patients, synovial fluid was collected as well. The study at large found these results: Some motif variants were previously reported in synovial fluid and blood of reactive arthritis patients, suggesting common disease-initiation mechanisms. The disease-linked clones showed a CD8+ phenotype and occurred at relatively low frequencies in peripheral blood. A TCR beta motif made up of seven or eight highly homologous amino acid variants appeared to be characteristic of blood from ankylosing spondylitis patients. Significant enrichment of the disease-linked clones was reported in matched synovial fluid samples from ankylosing spondylitis patients.

Reads for this sample came from an Illumina HiSeq 2500. TCR beta libraries were prepared by quantitative 5'-RACE with molecular barcodes. Per the authors' processing: A new computational method based on a probabilistic model of VDJ rearrangement was used to identify disease-linked TCR variants. TCRdb handled the public reads itself, with Q25 trimming in fastp and clone calling in MiXCR, and kept productive beta chains. Rows merge per CDR3 protein into single entries with the most common DNA and genes. What appears here as the V and J calls and clone size reflects TCRdb's work, not the paper's. The sample records 100,000 to 150,000 distinct CDR3 sequences, approximately 9.7% of which are singletons. The ten largest clonotypes hold roughly 3.4% of the sample. Ten or more counts support this clonotype. The antigen it recognizes is unknown. No clone much larger than this one lies a single base away; base qualities are absent.

Between the V and J ends, shortened by 0 bases and 6 bases respectively, the junction contains 11 bases. CDR1 and CDR2 are drawn from the germline V gene (reference sequence): DFQATT, SNEGSKA. The CDR3 spans 13 residues, from the cysteine through the phenylalanine. CDR3 DNA is the only sequence kept; it has 39 bases, read in frame from the first base. The sequence derives from a male donor with ankylosing spondylitis or in good health (not recorded which). The rearrangement joined TRBV20-1 to TRBJ1-2, and perhaps TRBD1 as D gene, on 6 matching bases. Sequencing was done on a sample of blood, either unsorted or a sorted T cell fraction (not recorded which). The nucleotide sequence is given as TGCAGTGCTAGAGATTGGGACAACCATGGCTACACCTTC. Its protein product is CSARDWDNHGYTF.